This entry lists 30 T cell receptor beta chains sequenced from one sample in a study of human T cells and chemical hapten exposure. Each CDR3 protein is one row after TCRdb ran MiXCR on the RACE reads. Of 100,000 to 120,000 distinct CDR3 sequences in the sample, less than 45% were seen once. This sample's time point: patch test 3, about 24 weeks after DPC sensitization. Treatment given: therapeutic diphenylcyclopropenone sensitization with weekly scalp DPC. Sequenced material: whole blood, taken in connection with sensitization to the hapten diphenylcyclopropenone (DPC). Source of these receptors: a man aged 40-55 years with alopecia areata. Some clones in this sample may be carry-over from other donors' samples.

The chain carries TRBV7-9 and TRBJ2-4; the match to TRBD1 covers 7 bases. Germline CDR1 and CDR2: SEHNR and FQNEAQ (reference sequence). Trimming cost V 5 bases and J 0 bases; bases outside gene matches: 7. This CDR3 is 16 amino acids long. This CDR3 reads CASSLGTELAKNIQYF. Written as DNA, the CDR3 is TGTGCCAGCAGCCTTGGGACAGAGCTAGCCAAAAACATTCAGTACTTC.

This clonotype was counted between two and nine times. The genes are TRBV12-3 or TRBV12-4 and TRBJ2-1, with 12 bases identical to TRBD2. J gave up 7 bases and V 3 bases, and 7 bases lay outside the gene matches. The CDR3 length is 16 residues. The CDR3 loop reads CASSFASGRAGNEQFF. DNA for the CDR3: TGTGCCAGCAGTTTCGCTAGCGGGAGGGCCGGGAATGAGCAGTTCTTC.

The J gene is TRBJ1-2, the V gene TRBV20-1, with D maybe TRBD1 (5 bases). CDR1 is DFQATT, CDR2 SNEGSKA, per germline (reference sequence). The CDR3 contains 12 residues. CDR3 bases: TGCAATCTGGGGCGGGGAGGCTATGGCTACACCTTC. Translation gives CNLGRGGYGYTF.

The chain joins TRBV5-4 to TRBJ1-6; tentative D call: TRBD1 (6 bases). Trimming shortened V by 0 bases and J by 10 bases, and 17 bases separated the two germline ends. The CDR3 extends over 16 amino acids. Germline assignment: CDR1 SGHNT and CDR2 YYREEE (reference sequence). In DNA form, the CDR3 reads TGTGCCAGCAGCTTGGCGCCCGGGGGGCGCGACTCACCCCTCCACTTT. Protein product: CASSLAPGGRDSPLHF.

The V call is TRBV12-3 or TRBV12-4, the J call TRBJ2-5; possibly TRBD1 for D (6 bases). The CDR3 runs 14 residues. V was pared by 5 bases and J by 2 bases, with 12 bases between. CDR3 bases: TGTGCCAGCAGTCCGACAGGAACACAAGAGACCCAGTACTTC. It translates to CASSPTGTQETQYF.

Comment on this clonotype: At one boundary the junction diverges from the germline segment, which might be a read error. The rearrangement joins TRBV7-6 to TRBJ2-4; 8 nucleotides match TRBD2. In germline, CDR1 is SGHVS, CDR2 FNYEAQ. This CDR3 is built from 15 residues. This CDR3 is CVSSPAGLAENIQYF. Here the CDR3 DNA reads TGTGTCAGCAGCCCCGCAGGACTAGCCGAAAACATTCAGTACTTC.

The V call is TRBV12-3 or TRBV12-4, the J call TRBJ1-6; D may be TRBD1 (5 bases). The V end was cut by 5 bases, the J end by 7 bases, with 12 bases between. The CDR3 length is 14 residues. Here the CDR3 reads CASSPYGANSPLHF. CDR3 DNA: TGTGCCAGCAGTCCTTACGGGGCCAATTCACCCCTCCACTTT.

This sequence joins TRBV6-1 and TRBJ2-7; D unresolved. The CDR3 is made up of 13 amino acids. Trimming left V 2 bases short and J 4 bases short, with 9 bases between. CDR1 is MNHNS and CDR2 is SASEGT in the germline V gene. CDR3 coding DNA: TGTGCCAGCAGTGAATATGGGGAATACGAGCAGTACGTC. Protein product: CASSEYGEYEQYV.

In its sample, this clonotype was seen a few times. The gene calls are TRBV24-1 and TRBJ2-3; TRBD2 agrees at 12 bases. There are 14 residues in the CDR3. The germline gives CDR1 KGHDR, CDR2 SFDVKD. After removal of 9 bases from V and 0 bases from J, the junction contained 0 bases not matched to a gene. CDR3 sequence (DNA): TGTGCCACCGGGACTAGCGGGAGCACAGATACGCAGTATTTT. This codes for CATGTSGSTDTQYF.

The rearrangement links TRBV28 to TRBJ1-5; possible D gene TRBD1, 5 bases. The V gene's germline CDR1 is MDHEN and CDR2 SYDVKM. V lost 1 base and J lost 7, with 14 bases in between. This CDR3 is 15 amino acids long. The CDR3 loop reads CASSLFSGLVQPQHF. DNA for the CDR3: TGTGCCAGCAGTTTATTCTCAGGGTTGGTGCAGCCCCAGCATTTT.

This clonotype was counted ten times or more. This rearrangement joins TRBV6-2 or TRBV6-3 to TRBJ2-1; a weak D match, TRBD2 (6 bases). The germline gives CDR1 MNHEY, CDR2 SVGEGT. The CDR3 is 13 amino acids. V lost 2 bases and J lost 12, with 14 bases in between. The CDR3 sequence is CASSYGWRDGQFF. CDR3 coding DNA: TGTGCCAGCAGTTACGGTTGGAGGGACGGGCAGTTCTTC.

The CDR3 DNA reads TGTGCCGCTGGACGCCAGTGGGACACTGAAGCTTTCTTT. Protein: CAAGRQWDTEAFF. The rearrangement uses TRBV6-2 or TRBV6-3 and TRBJ1-1; D ambiguous. The germline V and J ends were trimmed by 11 bases and 3 bases, with 16 bases remaining between them. Germline CDR1 is MNHEY and CDR2 is SVGEGT. The CDR3 totals 13 residues.

The chain is built from TRBV5-1 and TRBJ1-6, with D hard to call. Trimming removed 5 bases from V and 7 bases from J, with 13 bases in between. The CDR3 is 14 residues long. Germline CDR1 and CDR2: SGHRS and YFSETQ. The CDR3 loop is CASSLPDSNSPLHF. The CDR3 DNA reads as TGCGCCAGCAGTTTGCCGGACTCGAATTCACCCCTCCACTTT. The full variable domain, with the rest looked up from reference TRBV5-1 and TRBJ1-6, is KAGVTQTPRYLIKTRGQQVTLSCSPISGHRSVSWYQQTPGQGLQFLFEYFSETQRNKGNFPGRFSGRQFSNSRSEMNVSTLELGDSALYLCASSLPDSNSPLHFGNGTRLTVT.

The chain couples TRBV27 to TRBJ1-2; D is undetermined. With 4 bases removed from V and 6 bases from J, the gap between germline ends came to 27 bases. The CDR3 is 18 residues long. CDR1 is MNHEY, CDR2 SMNVEV, per germline (reference sequence). The chain's CDR3 is CASSSVWGFRLTIDGYTF. The CDR3, as DNA: TGTGCCAGCAGTTCGGTCTGGGGTTTTCGTTTGACTATCGATGGCTACACCTTC.

J is TRBJ1-2 and V is TRBV27, with D perhaps matching TRBD1 (6 bases). The CDR3 length is 13 residues. In germline, CDR1 is MNHEY, CDR2 SMNVEV (reference sequence). V lost 3 bases and J 14 bases, leaving 19 bases between the germline ends. CDR3 nucleotide sequence: TGTGCCAGCAGTTTGGTGAGGGGGACCCCGGTTACCTTC. This sequence encodes CASSLVRGTPVTF.

This chain joins TRBV7-2 and TRBJ2-3; 7 nucleotides align to TRBD1. Trimming took 5 bases from V and 4 from J; bases not matched to a gene: 12. Germline assignment: CDR1 SGHTA and CDR2 FQGNSA. This CDR3 is built from 16 residues. The CDR3 DNA sequence: TGTGCCAGCAGCACCCCGACAGGGTATTCTTCAGATACGCAGTATTTT. This encodes CASSTPTGYSSDTQYF.

The V and J genes are TRBV6-5 and TRBJ2-3; D is perhaps TRBD2 (6 bases). Germline lookup yields CDR1 MNHEY and CDR2 SVGAGI. The ends were cut back, 6 bases at V and 9 bases at J, with 13 bases in the middle. The CDR3 has 12 amino acids. The CDR3 DNA reads as TGTGCCAGCAGAGGGGACTCCCACACGCAGTATTTT. This translates into CASRGDSHTQYF.

In its sample, this clonotype was seen a few times. The chain couples TRBV20-1 to TRBJ1-5; TRBD1 aligns across 9 bases. Unmatched junction bases numbered 10, after V lost 6 bases and J lost 7 bases. This CDR3 comprises 14 residues. CDR1 is DFQATT and CDR2 is SNEGSKA in the germline V gene (reference sequence). CDR3 DNA sequence: TGCAGTGCCAAGGGACAGGGAGGGTGGCAGCCCCAGCATTTT. Its protein is CSAKGQGGWQPQHF.

The CDR3 protein is CSARNINYGYTF. The CDR3 DNA sequence: TGCAGTGCTAGAAACATTAACTATGGCTACACCTTC. This chain uses TRBV20-1 with TRBJ1-2; D gene ambiguous. Trimming removed 2 bases from V and 1 base from J, with 5 bases in between. CDR1 DFQATT and CDR2 SNEGSKA come from the germline V gene (reference sequence). The CDR3 consists of 12 residues.

The CDR3 reads CASSQQGAGYGYTF. The CDR3 coding sequence is TGTGCCAGCAGTCAACAGGGGGCAGGTTATGGCTACACCTTC. This chain joins TRBV12-3 or TRBV12-4 and TRBJ1-2, with 9 bases identical to TRBD1. The CDR3 length is 14 residues. With V trimmed by 5 bases and J by 5 bases, 6 bases remained unmatched.

This clonotype was detected a few times. This sequence joins TRBV29-1 and TRBJ2-3; no definite D call. The CDR3 consists of 12 residues. The V gene's germline CDR1 is SQVTM and CDR2 ANQGSEA. V shed 2 bases and J shed 2 bases, with 5 bases lying between them. CDR3 in DNA: TGCAGCGTTGAATCGAACACAGATACGCAGTATTTT. It codes for CSVESNTDTQYF.

The chain combines TRBV29-1 with TRBJ2-1, with 12 bases aligning to TRBD1. CDR1 and CDR2 (germline): SQVTM, ANQGSEA. The CDR3 loop spans 15 amino acids. V gave up 3 bases and J gave up 10 bases; unmatched junction bases: 10. CDR3 bases: TGCAGCGTTGATCTTCCCGGGACAGGGGGCAGGGAGCAGTTCTTC. This gives the protein CSVDLPGTGGREQFF.

The rearrangement joins TRBV9 to TRBJ2-3; 7 nucleotides match TRBD2. This CDR3 is built from 15 residues. Germline values: CDR1 SGDLS, CDR2 YYNGEE. J gave up 6 bases and V 0 bases, and 7 bases lay outside the gene matches. The CDR3: CASSVGGAGSDTQYF. The CDR3 DNA reads as TGTGCCAGCAGCGTAGGAGGAGCGGGGAGCGATACGCAGTATTTT.

This clonotype was counted ten times or more. The rearrangement uses TRBV6-2 or TRBV6-3 and TRBJ2-4; D not resolved. This CDR3 region has 12 residues. With 2 bases removed from V and 12 bases from J, the gap between germline ends came to 11 bases. Per germline, CDR1 MNHEY and CDR2 SVGEGT. In DNA form, the CDR3 reads TGTGCCAGCAGTTACGATCATCACAATCAGTACTTC. Amino acids: CASSYDHHNQYF.

This clonotype was seen a handful of times. The chain employs TRBV10-3 and TRBJ2-1; 7 positions match TRBD1. Germline V gene sequence: CDR1 ENHRY, CDR2 SYGVKD. The CDR3 covers 13 residues. Trimming removed 6 bases from V and 8 bases from J; junction bases left unmatched: 7. DNA for the CDR3: TGTGCCATCAGCCTACCTACAGGGGATGAGCAGTTCTTC. Protein sequence: CAISLPTGDEQFF.

This clonotype was counted a few times. The chain uses TRBV5-1 and TRBJ2-3; no definite D call. Per the germline V gene, CDR1 is SGHRS and CDR2 is YFSETQ. The CDR3 is 14 amino acids. V was shortened by 1 base and J by 0 bases, with 6 bases between the two germline ends. The CDR3 DNA is TGCGCCAGCAGCTTGAGATCTAGCACAGATACGCAGTATTTT. This sequence encodes CASSLRSSTDTQYF.

This clonotype has a count of ten or more. The chain carries TRBV2 and TRBJ1-4; no firm D call. CDR1 and CDR2 from the germline V gene are SNHLY and FYNNEI. The CDR3 sequence is 15 residues long. Trimming removed 4 bases from V and 0 bases from J, with 9 bases in between. Here the CDR3 reads CASSAWSATNEKLFF. In DNA form, the CDR3 reads TGTGCCAGCAGTGCGTGGTCTGCAACTAATGAAAAACTGTTTTTT.

The chain links TRBV9 to TRBJ2-2; no reliable D call. Germline CDR1 and CDR2: SGDLS and YYNGEE. Trimming shortened V by 1 base and J by 5 bases, and 3 bases separated the two germline ends. This CDR3 contains 12 residues. The chain's CDR3 is CASSVFTGELFF. CDR3 DNA: TGTGCCAGCAGCGTATTTACCGGGGAGCTGTTTTTT. The complete variable domain, with remaining parts taken from reference TRBV9 and TRBJ2-2, reads DSGVTQTPKHLITATGQRVTLRCSPRSGDLSVYWYQQSLDQGLQFLIQYYNGEERAKGNILERFSAQQFPDLHSELNLSSLELGDSALYFCASSVFTGELFFGEGSRLTVL.

The sample holds a few counts of this clonotype. The chain has TRBV28 and TRBJ2-7; unclear D gene. Germline V CDR1 and CDR2: MDHEN, SYDVKM. This CDR3 is built from 14 residues. Trimming took off 6 bases at V and 0 bases at J, with 12 bases between the two ends. The CDR3 coding sequence is TGTGCCAGCAGCCCTCAGAAGAGCTCCTACGAGCAGTACTTC. Translated, it gives CASSPQKSSYEQYF.

The rearrangement joins TRBV29-1 to TRBJ2-7, with 8 bases identical to TRBD1. Trimming removed 5 bases from V and 4 bases from J; junction bases left unmatched: 7. The CDR3 has 13 residues. Germline assignment: CDR1 SQVTM and CDR2 ANQGSEA. The CDR3 spells CSVLMTGVYEQYF. The DNA for the CDR3 is TGCAGCGTTCTCATGACAGGGGTATACGAGCAGTACTTC.